This T cell receptor (beta chain) was documented in a study of shared clonotypes between healthy human individuals. Study information: In total, the donors were two women and a few men aged 18 to 49. Overall study findings and caveats: An expected dependence of interdonor clonotype sharing on sequencing depth was noted.

Each of the donors was a healthy adult who was HIV-negative and had not had a recent acute infection or vaccination. It was some 96 million PBMCs that unsorted samples used for genomic DNA. Comment on this clone: No antigen is known for it.

The CDR3 totals 16 residues. Germline V gene data show CDR1 as MNHEY and CDR2 as SMNVEV (reference sequence). V trimming: 3 bases; J trimming: 2 bases; junction bases outside the gene matches: 5. Profiling relied on immunoSEQ multiplex PCR, and the TCRdb table lists in-frame clones only, not all of them. The table has 470,000 or so clones, 78% seen once. The TCR comes from a woman aged 40-49 years in good health. Some clones in this sample may be carry-over from other donors' samples. The sequencing input was PBMCs. The rearrangement uses TRBV27 and TRBJ2-4; the match to TRBD1 covers 9 bases. CDR3 DNA sequence: TGTGCCAGCAGTTTTCTGGGACAGGGACCCAAAAACATTCAGTACTTC. Protein: CASSFLGQGPKNIQYF.